These 27 T cell receptor beta chains originate from one sample sequenced in a study of blood T cell repertoires in COVID-19. TCRdb's copy holds only in-frame clones and misses some; the assay was immunoSEQ multiplex PCR. The sample records tens of thousands of clones, around 80% being singletons. The sample consisted of peripheral blood. Receptors originate from a man aged 45 to 65 with acute or convalescent COVID-19.

With regard to this clone: Other DNA sequences in this sample translate to the same CDR3. The chain carries TRBV14 and TRBJ2-6, with a possible D match to TRBD2 (5 bases). CDR3 length: 13 amino acids. V was cut by 8 bases and J by 0 bases, with 5 bases left in between. Germline values: CDR1 SGHDN, CDR2 FVKESK. The CDR3 DNA sequence: TGTGCCAGCCGGGACTCTGGGGCCAACGTCCTGACTTTC. This gives the protein CASRDSGANVLTF. The full variable domain, rest sourced from reference TRBV14 and TRBJ2-6, is EAGVTQFPSHSVIEKGQTVTLRCDPISGHDNLYWYRRVMGKEIKFLLHFVKESKQDESGMPNNRFLAERTGGTYSTLKVQPAELEDSGVYFCASRDSGANVLTFGAGSRLTVL.

The chain has TRBV14 and TRBJ1-1; tentative D call: TRBD1 (6 bases). V lost 5 bases and J lost 0, with 7 bases in between. CDR1 is SGHDN and CDR2 is FVKESK in the germline V gene. CDR3 length equals 13 residues. This CDR3 is CASSTGLNTEAFF. For the CDR3, the DNA is TGTGCCAGCAGCACAGGGTTGAACACTGAAGCTTTCTTT. The entire variable domain, with the rest obtained from reference TRBV14 and TRBJ1-1, is as follows: EAGVTQFPSHSVIEKGQTVTLRCDPISGHDNLYWYRRVMGKEIKFLLHFVKESKQDESGMPNNRFLAERTGGTYSTLKVQPAELEDSGVYFCASSTGLNTEAFFGQGTRLTVV.

The chain links TRBV5-4 to TRBJ2-1; 11 bases match TRBD2. CDR1 and CDR2 from the germline V gene are SGHNT and YYREEE (reference sequence). After removal of 7 bases from V and 0 bases from J, the junction contained 3 bases not matched to a gene. This CDR3 is 15 amino acids long. CDR3 sequence: CASRLAGSSYNEQFF. CDR3 sequence (DNA): TGTGCCAGCCGACTAGCGGGGAGCTCCTACAATGAGCAGTTCTTC. Using reference TRBV5-4 and TRBJ2-1 for the parts outside the CDR3, the full variable domain is ETGVTQSPTHLIKTRGQQVTLRCSSQSGHNTVSWYQQALGQGPQFIFQYYREEENGRGNFPPRFSGLQFPNYSSELNVNALELDDSALYLCASRLAGSSYNEQFFGPGTRLTVL.

This chain uses TRBV18 with TRBJ2-1; 12 nucleotides line up with TRBD2. V shed 0 bases, J shed 5 bases, and the junction held 8 bases outside the gene matches. The germline V gene has CDR1 KGHSH and CDR2 LQKENI. The CDR3 is 18 amino acids. CDR3 in DNA: TGTGCCAGCTCACCACCGATGGCTAGCGGGGGGGCCAACAATGAGCAGTTCTTC. The encoded protein is CASSPPMASGGANNEQFF.

This clone was picked up one time. The chain couples TRBV5-8 to TRBJ1-1; D uncertain. Germline V CDR1 and CDR2: SGHTS, YDEGEE. The CDR3 runs to 14 residues. Trimming took 3 bases from V and 0 from J, leaving 9 bases between them. The CDR3 nucleotides read TGTGCCAGCAGCTACGGGAGCGTGAACACTGAAGCTTTCTTT. Protein sequence: CASSYGSVNTEAFF.

J is TRBJ2-7 and V is TRBV20-1; D gene unclear. The CDR3 runs 11 residues. Trimming stripped 7 bases from V and 4 bases from J, with 11 bases between. Germline V gene lookup returns CDR1 DFQATT and CDR2 SNEGSKA (reference sequence). CDR3 DNA sequence: TGCAGTGGGGCCCCTCTGTACGAGCAGTACTTC. Amino acid sequence: CSGAPLYEQYF.

The J gene is TRBJ1-5, the V gene TRBV5-1; 8 bases align to TRBD1. Unmatched junction bases numbered 3, after V lost 3 bases and J lost 4 bases. This CDR3 spans 14 amino acids. CDR1 SGHRS and CDR2 YFSETQ come from the germline V gene. The CDR3 protein is CASSSGQENQPQHF. For the CDR3, the DNA is TGCGCCAGCAGCTCGGGACAGGAAAATCAGCCCCAGCATTTT.

The J gene is TRBJ2-2, the V gene TRBV12-3 or TRBV12-4, with D possibly being TRBD2 (5 bases). V was clipped by 10 bases and J by 6 bases, with 15 bases between them. The CDR3 contains 13 residues. This CDR3 reads CATGVGHPGELFF. CDR3 sequence (DNA): TGTGCCACCGGGGTAGGGCATCCCGGGGAGCTGTTTTTT.

The V and J genes are TRBV7-9 and TRBJ2-5; 10 bases match TRBD1. The CDR3 totals 15 residues. Germline trimming cut 5 bases from V and 3 bases from J; bases unmatched to any gene: 6. CDR1 and CDR2 from the germline V gene are SEHNR and FQNEAQ (reference sequence). CDR3 sequence reads: CASSIWTGGEETQYF. The CDR3 coding sequence is TGTGCCAGCAGCATCTGGACAGGGGGGGAAGAGACCCAGTACTTC.

The CDR3 region is CASGRAGANSNYGYTF. The DNA for the CDR3 is TGTGCTAGTGGCCGAGCAGGGGCCAACTCTAACTATGGCTACACCTTC. The chain has TRBV12-5 and TRBJ1-2; D may be TRBD1 (6 bases). The CDR3 has 16 amino acids. CDR1 and CDR2 from the germline V gene are LGHNT and FRNRAP. V was cut by 6 bases and J by 0 bases, with 17 bases left in between.

The chain is built from TRBV7-3 and TRBJ1-2; 7 positions match TRBD1. CDR1 is SGHTA and CDR2 is FQGTGA in the germline V gene. The CDR3 length is 15 residues. V was clipped by 5 bases and J by 3 bases; unmatched bases: 9. The CDR3, as DNA: TGTGCCAGCAGCCCGGGACAGCCTACGTACTATGGCTACACCTTC. Encoded protein: CASSPGQPTYYGYTF.

The chain recombines TRBV3-1 (or the pseudogene TRBV3-2) with TRBJ1-2, with D perhaps matching TRBD1 (5 bases). The length of the CDR3 is 14 residues. CDR1 is LGHDT, CDR2 YNNKEL, per germline (reference sequence). Trimming left V 0 bases short and J 3 bases short, with 8 bases between. In DNA, the CDR3 is TGTGCCAGCAGCCAAGAGCGGGGCTACTATGGCTACACCTTC. It is translated as CASSQERGYYGYTF.

The chain joins TRBV3-1 (or the pseudogene TRBV3-2) to TRBJ1-3; perhaps TRBD1 as D (5 bases). The germline gives CDR1 LGHDT, CDR2 YNNKEL (reference sequence). The CDR3 loop spans 17 amino acids. Trimming pared 5 bases from V and 0 bases from J, leaving 17 bases between. CDR3 nucleotide sequence: TGTGCCAGCAGCAACAGCTTCAGGGCGAGCTCTGGAAACACCATATATTTT. Protein: CASSNSFRASSGNTIYF.

This sequence joins TRBV6-5 and TRBJ2-7; 8 bases match TRBD1. V was clipped by 4 bases and J by 6 bases; unmatched bases: 5. CDR1 is MNHEY and CDR2 is SVGAGI in the germline V gene. The CDR3 has 13 amino acids. The CDR3 DNA sequence: TGTGCCAGCAGTTCTGGGACAGGCGTCGAGCAGTACTTC. Protein: CASSSGTGVEQYF.

This clone was recorded only once. This chain uses TRBV5-1 with TRBJ2-1; TRBD2 might be the D (6 bases). The ends were cut back, 1 base at V and 0 bases at J, with 11 bases in the middle. CDR1 SGHRS and CDR2 YFSETQ come from the germline V gene. The CDR3 runs to 16 residues. In nucleotides, the CDR3 is TGCGCCAGCAGCTTGCTAGCGACTGACTCCTACAATGAGCAGTTCTTC. Amino acid sequence: CASSLLATDSYNEQFF.

The chain combines TRBV4-3 with TRBJ1-2; D uncertain. From germline, CDR1 is LGHNA and CDR2 YSLEER. Between the trimmed V and J ends, which lost 0 bases and 6 bases, there was a span of 14 bases. The CDR3 runs to 15 residues. CDR3 sequence: CASSQDPVAVDGYTF. The CDR3 region has the DNA TGCGCCAGCAGCCAAGATCCCGTGGCCGTTGATGGCTACACCTTC.

This clone was counted between two and nine times. The V gene is TRBV3-1 (or the pseudogene TRBV3-2), the J gene TRBJ1-2, with 7 bases fitting TRBD1. CDR1 LGHDT and CDR2 YNNKEL come from the germline V gene (reference sequence). The V and J ends lost 0 bases and 4 bases, in that order; junction bases with no gene match: 8. CDR3 length: 16 amino acids. CDR3 sequence: CASSQESFRDSYGYTF. The CDR3 DNA is TGTGCCAGCAGCCAAGAGTCTTTTAGGGACAGCTATGGCTACACCTTC.

The chain combines TRBV9 with TRBJ2-7; D may be TRBD1 (5 bases). Germline V gene lookup returns CDR1 SGDLS and CDR2 YYNGEE. The CDR3 runs to 16 residues. The V gene lost 0 bases and the J gene lost 6 bases, with 19 bases spanning the gap. CDR3 sequence: CASSVAGRQGVTEQYF. CDR3 in DNA: TGTGCCAGCAGCGTAGCCGGCAGGCAGGGTGTAACCGAGCAGTACTTC. Together with reference TRBV9 and TRBJ2-7, the CDR3 gives the full variable domain: DSGVTQTPKHLITATGQRVTLRCSPRSGDLSVYWYQQSLDQGLQFLIQYYNGEERAKGNILERFSAQQFPDLHSELNLSSLELGDSALYFCASSVAGRQGVTEQYFGPGTRLTVT.

This sequence joins TRBV19 and TRBJ2-7; a weak D match, TRBD2 (6 bases). The V end was cut by 4 bases, the J end by 5 bases, with 15 bases between. Looked up from germline, CDR1 is LNHDA and CDR2 is SQIVND (reference sequence). This CDR3 region has 14 residues. The CDR3 is CASSKAGQSDEQYF. Written as DNA, the CDR3 is TGTGCCAGTAGTAAGGCGGGGCAGTCCGACGAGCAGTACTTC.

The J gene is TRBJ2-7, the V gene TRBV6-5, with 8 bases fitting TRBD2. The length of the CDR3 is 15 residues. Germline-derived CDR1 and CDR2 are MNHEY and SVGAGI. V dropped 5 bases and J dropped 1; count of bases not matched to a gene: 7. CDR3 protein: CASSPSGRGSYEQYF. CDR3 nucleotides: TGTGCCAGCAGTCCGAGCGGGAGAGGATCCTACGAGCAGTACTTC.

This clone has just one count. This chain links TRBV27 with TRBJ2-7, with 8 nucleotides matching TRBD2. CDR3 length: 15 amino acids. Per the germline V gene, CDR1 is MNHEY and CDR2 is SMNVEV (reference sequence). V gave up 6 bases and J gave up 2 bases; unmatched junction bases: 9. CDR3 DNA: TGTGCCAGCAGCTCAGGGGCGGGAGGAACCTACGAGCAGTACTTC. This sequence encodes CASSSGAGGTYEQYF.

This sequence joins TRBV9 and TRBJ1-5; TRBD1 aligns across 7 bases. V lost 4 bases to trimming and J lost 0 bases; unmatched junction nucleotides: 4. Germline V lookup: CDR1 SGDLS, CDR2 YYNGEE. The CDR3 loop spans 15 amino acids. The CDR3 DNA sequence: TGTGCCAGCAGCCGGGACAGCTATAGCAATCAGCCCCAGCATTTT. It translates to CASSRDSYSNQPQHF.

The V and J genes are TRBV28 and TRBJ1-5; perhaps TRBD1 as D (6 bases). V was cut by 7 bases and J by 10 bases, with 14 bases left in between. CDR1 is MDHEN and CDR2 is SYDVKM in the germline V gene. This CDR3 has 12 residues. The chain's CDR3 is CASTQEQGPQHF. The CDR3 nucleotides read TGTGCCAGCACACAAGAACAGGGACCCCAGCATTTT.

The chain links TRBV27 to TRBJ1-3; weak D call: TRBD1 (6 bases). V was pared by 6 bases and J by 0 bases, with 9 bases between. The CDR3 spans 14 residues. Germline assignment: CDR1 MNHEY and CDR2 SMNVEV (reference sequence). The CDR3 bases are TGTGCCAGCAGCTCGGACAGCTCTGGAAACACCATATATTTT. Amino acid sequence: CASSSDSSGNTIYF.

This clone was counted a few times. The rearrangement joins TRBV2 to TRBJ2-7, with 9 bases identical to TRBD1. The V segment lost 4 bases and the J segment 4 bases; nucleotides outside the gene matches: 8. CDR1 SNHLY and CDR2 FYNNEI come from the germline V gene. The CDR3 length is 15 residues. The CDR3, as DNA: TGTGCCAGCAGTGCCGGGGACAGGGTAATGTACGAGCAGTACTTC. Its protein is CASSAGDRVMYEQYF.

This clone was found a few times. The chain combines TRBV19 with TRBJ1-3; TRBD1 matches 7 bases. Germline lookup yields CDR1 LNHDA and CDR2 SQIVND (reference sequence). V was pared by 9 bases and J by 1 base, with 9 bases of the junction left unmatched. The CDR3 loop spans 15 amino acids. For the CDR3, the DNA is TGTGCCAGCGCTGGACAGGCGGTGTCTGGAAACACCATATATTTT. It specifies CASAGQAVSGNTIYF. Full variable domain (rest looked up from reference TRBV19 and TRBJ1-3): DGGITQSPKYLFRKEGQNVTLSCEQNLNHDAMYWYRQDPGQGLRLIYYSQIVNDFQKGDIAEGYSVSREKKESFPLTVTSAQKNPTAFYLCASAGQAVSGNTIYFGEGSWLTVV.

The V and J genes are TRBV5-4 and TRBJ2-5, with 9 bases that match TRBD1. CDR1 and CDR2 (germline): SGHNT, YYREEE (reference sequence). CDR3 length: 16 amino acids. V gave up 4 bases and J gave up 2 bases; unmatched junction bases: 9. The CDR3: CASSPTGQGIQETQYF. For the CDR3, the DNA is TGTGCCAGCAGCCCGACGGGACAGGGAATACAAGAGACCCAGTACTTC.